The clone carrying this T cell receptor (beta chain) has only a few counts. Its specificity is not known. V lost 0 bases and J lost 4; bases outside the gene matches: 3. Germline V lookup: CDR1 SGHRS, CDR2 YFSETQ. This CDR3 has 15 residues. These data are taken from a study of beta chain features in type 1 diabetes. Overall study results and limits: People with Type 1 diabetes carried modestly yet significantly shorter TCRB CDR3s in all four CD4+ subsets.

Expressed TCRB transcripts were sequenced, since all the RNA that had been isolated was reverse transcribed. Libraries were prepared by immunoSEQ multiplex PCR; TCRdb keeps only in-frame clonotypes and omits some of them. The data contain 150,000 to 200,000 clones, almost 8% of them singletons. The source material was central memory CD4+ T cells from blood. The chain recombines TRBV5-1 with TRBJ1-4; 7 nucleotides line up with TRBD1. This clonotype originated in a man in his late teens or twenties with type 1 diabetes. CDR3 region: CASSLGQGLNEKLFF. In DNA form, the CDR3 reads TGCGCCAGCAGCTTGGGACAGGGACTTAATGAAAAACTGTTTTTT. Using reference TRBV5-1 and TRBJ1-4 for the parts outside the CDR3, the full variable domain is KAGVTQTPRYLIKTRGQQVTLSCSPISGHRSVSWYQQTPGQGLQFLFEYFSETQRNKGNFPGRFSGRQFSNSRSEMNVSTLELGDSALYLCASSLGQGLNEKLFFGSGTQLSVL.